Listed below are T cell receptor beta chains from one sample, sequenced in a study of blood T cell repertoires in COVID-19. The assay was immunoSEQ multiplex PCR, and TCRdb's table has in-frame clones only and misses some. The sample includes about 100,000 clones, around 84% seen only once; the top ten take 10% to 15%. Source material: peripheral blood. These receptors originate from a woman aged 55-69 years in a cohort sampled during active or convalescent COVID-19. The CDR3 runs from the conserved cysteine through the conserved F or W. The order of the fields is V gene, D gene, clone size, J gene, CDR3 protein, CDR3 DNA. D genes are given only for firm matches. Rows give clone size only sometimes, using once, few, many, or a class for an expanded clone.

V gene: TRBV6-5
D gene: TRBD1
clone size: NA
J gene: TRBJ1-1
CDR3 protein: CASSRTGAGRTEAFF
CDR3 DNA: TGTGCCAGCAGTCGAACAGGGGCCGGTCGCACTGAAGCTTTCTTT

V gene: TRBV18
D gene: TRBD1
clone size: NA
J gene: TRBJ2-2
CDR3 protein: CASSPPGTGRSGELFF
CDR3 DNA: TGTGCCAGCTCTCCCCCGGGGACAGGGAGATCCGGGGAGCTGTTTTTT

V gene: TRBV11-3
D gene: TRBD1
clone size: NA
J gene: TRBJ2-1
CDR3 protein: CASSQRQGYNEQFF
CDR3 DNA: TGTGCCAGCAGCCAAAGACAGGGATACAATGAGCAGTTCTTC

V gene: TRBV13
D gene: NA
clone size: once
J gene: TRBJ1-5
CDR3 protein: CASSLGGSQPQHF
CDR3 DNA: TGTGCCAGCAGCTTAGGGGGGAGTCAGCCCCAGCATTTT

V gene: TRBV5-1
D gene: TRBD1
clone size: NA
J gene: TRBJ1-6
CDR3 protein: CASSPTGGNSPLHF
CDR3 DNA: TGCGCCAGCAGTCCGACAGGGGGGAATTCACCCCTCCACTTT

V gene: TRBV24-1
D gene: TRBD2
clone size: NA
J gene: TRBJ2-1
CDR3 protein: CATSDPSGGVNNEQFF
CDR3 DNA: TGTGCCACCAGTGACCCAAGCGGGGGGGTTAACAATGAGCAGTTCTTC

V gene: TRBV30
D gene: TRBD1
clone size: once
J gene: TRBJ1-1
CDR3 protein: CAWGGTAMNTEAFF
CDR3 DNA: TGTGCCTGGGGGGGGACAGCAATGAACACTGAAGCTTTCTTT

V gene: TRBV19
D gene: TRBD1
clone size: few
J gene: TRBJ1-5
CDR3 protein: CASSLTGGAGNQPQHF
CDR3 DNA: TGTGCCAGTAGTCTTACAGGGGGCGCTGGCAATCAGCCCCAGCATTTT

V gene: TRBV19
D gene: NA
clone size: NA
J gene: TRBJ1-1
CDR3 protein: CASRRQAFLNTEAFF
CDR3 DNA: TGTGCCAGTAGGCGACAGGCTTTTCTGAACACTGAAGCTTTCTTT

V gene: TRBV7-2
D gene: TRBD1
clone size: NA
J gene: TRBJ2-7
CDR3 protein: CASSAGGITPYEQYF
CDR3 DNA: TGTGCCAGCAGCGCAGGGGGCATAACGCCCTACGAGCAGTACTTC

V gene: TRBV5-1
D gene: NA
clone size: NA
J gene: TRBJ1-4
CDR3 protein: CASSWGGTNEKLFF
CDR3 DNA: TGCGCCAGCAGCTGGGGAGGGACTAATGAAAAACTGTTTTTT

V gene: TRBV4-1
D gene: NA
clone size: NA
J gene: TRBJ1-5
CDR3 protein: CASSQGGSSNQPQHF
CDR3 DNA: TGCGCCAGCAGCCAAGGAGGTTCTAGCAATCAGCCCCAGCATTTT

V gene: TRBV5-1
D gene: TRBD2
clone size: NA
J gene: TRBJ2-1
CDR3 protein: CASSGTSGTNEQFF
CDR3 DNA: TGCGCCAGCAGTGGAACTAGCGGAACGAATGAGCAGTTCTTC

V gene: TRBV5-4
D gene: NA
clone size: NA
J gene: TRBJ1-2
CDR3 protein: CASSLGTVGSTF
CDR3 DNA: TGTGCCAGCAGCCTCGGGACTGTGGGATCCACCTTC

V gene: TRBV2
D gene: TRBD1
clone size: NA
J gene: TRBJ1-2
CDR3 protein: CASSRQGAGYGYTF
CDR3 DNA: TGTGCCAGCAGCCGCCAGGGGGCGGGCTATGGCTACACCTTC

V gene: TRBV11-2
D gene: NA
clone size: NA
J gene: TRBJ1-5
CDR3 protein: CASSLGSRQPQHF
CDR3 DNA: TGTGCCAGCAGCTTAGGGAGCCGACAGCCCCAGCATTTT

V gene: TRBV7-6
D gene: NA
clone size: NA
J gene: TRBJ1-4
CDR3 protein: CASSFPGNEKLFF
CDR3 DNA: TGTGCCAGCAGCTTTCCAGGGAATGAAAAACTGTTTTTT

V gene: TRBV28
D gene: NA
clone size: few
J gene: TRBJ2-3
CDR3 protein: CASRDPRGPDTQYF
CDR3 DNA: TGTGCCAGCAGAGATCCTAGGGGCCCAGATACGCAGTATTTT

V gene: TRBV30
D gene: NA
clone size: NA
J gene: TRBJ1-1
CDR3 protein: CAWSPSVNTEAFF
CDR3 DNA: TGTGCCTGGAGTCCCTCGGTGAACACTGAAGCTTTCTTT

V gene: TRBV20-1
D gene: NA
clone size: NA
J gene: TRBJ1-5
CDR3 protein: CSASVGRRPQHF
CDR3 DNA: TGCAGTGCTAGTGTGGGGCGAAGACCCCAGCATTTT

V gene: TRBV18
D gene: TRBD1
clone size: NA
J gene: TRBJ2-1
CDR3 protein: CASSPPVPTGRSGNEQFF
CDR3 DNA: TGTGCCAGCTCACCACCGGTGCCGACAGGGCGGTCGGGCAATGAGCAGTTCTTC

V gene: TRBV6-5
D gene: NA
clone size: NA
J gene: TRBJ1-2
CDR3 protein: CASSLPGGASGYTF
CDR3 DNA: TGTGCCAGCAGCCTACCGGGGGGGGCGAGCGGCTACACCTTC

V gene: TRBV7-9
D gene: NA
clone size: NA
J gene: TRBJ2-7
CDR3 protein: CASSPRKREYEQYF
CDR3 DNA: TGTGCCAGCAGCCCCAGAAAGCGAGAGTACGAGCAGTACTTC

V gene: TRBV7-2
D gene: NA
clone size: few
J gene: TRBJ2-7
CDR3 protein: CASSPGSIADPYEQYF
CDR3 DNA: TGTGCCAGCAGCCCCGGGTCCATAGCGGACCCCTACGAGCAGTACTTC

V gene: TRBV11-2
D gene: TRBD1
clone size: NA
J gene: TRBJ2-2
CDR3 protein: CASSLGTGFTGELFF
CDR3 DNA: TGTGCCAGCAGCTTAGGGACAGGGTTCACCGGGGAGCTGTTTTTT

V gene: TRBV30
D gene: NA
clone size: NA
J gene: TRBJ1-6
CDR3 protein: CAWSVRVRTIVRSPLHF
CDR3 DNA: TGTGCCTGGAGTGTACGGGTCAGGACTATAGTGAGATCACCCCTCCACTTT

V gene: TRBV3-1/TRBV3-2
D gene: NA
clone size: once
J gene: TRBJ2-1
CDR3 protein: CASSSREHGDNEQFF
CDR3 DNA: TGTGCCAGCAGTTCGAGGGAGCACGGCGACAATGAGCAGTTCTTC

V gene: TRBV5-1
D gene: NA
clone size: NA
J gene: TRBJ2-1
CDR3 protein: CASYNRDYNEQFF
CDR3 DNA: TGCGCCAGCTACAACAGGGACTACAATGAGCAGTTCTTC

V gene: TRBV7-9
D gene: TRBD1
clone size: NA
J gene: TRBJ2-1
CDR3 protein: CASSPDRASNNEQFF
CDR3 DNA: TGTGCCAGCAGCCCGGACAGGGCCTCCAACAATGAGCAGTTCTTC

V gene: TRBV4-1
D gene: NA
clone size: NA
J gene: TRBJ1-1
CDR3 protein: CASSPFPTAHTEAFF
CDR3 DNA: TGCGCCAGCAGCCCTTTTCCGACAGCTCACACTGAAGCTTTCTTT

V gene: TRBV7-6
D gene: NA
clone size: few
J gene: TRBJ2-5
CDR3 protein: CASSSYGQPQETQYF
CDR3 DNA: TGTGCCAGCAGCTCATATGGACAGCCACAAGAGACCCAGTACTTC

V gene: TRBV2
D gene: NA
clone size: NA
J gene: TRBJ2-2
CDR3 protein: CASSETGTQNTGELFF
CDR3 DNA: TGTGCCAGCAGTGAGACCGGGACACAGAACACCGGGGAGCTGTTTTTT

V gene: TRBV29-1
D gene: TRBD1
clone size: NA
J gene: TRBJ1-4
CDR3 protein: CSVTQGVRSEKLFF
CDR3 DNA: TGCAGCGTTACCCAGGGGGTAAGAAGTGAAAAACTGTTTTTT

V gene: TRBV28
D gene: TRBD1
clone size: NA
J gene: TRBJ1-5
CDR3 protein: CASSGQGPSNQPQHF
CDR3 DNA: TGTGCCAGCAGTGGACAGGGGCCTAGCAATCAGCCCCAGCATTTT

V gene: TRBV19
D gene: TRBD2
clone size: NA
J gene: TRBJ2-5
CDR3 protein: CASSIGGLAGGLQETQYF
CDR3 DNA: TGTGCCAGTAGTATAGGAGGACTAGCGGGGGGTCTGCAAGAGACCCAGTACTTC

V gene: TRBV6-1
D gene: TRBD1
clone size: NA
J gene: TRBJ1-1
CDR3 protein: CASSDRDRGRRTEAFF
CDR3 DNA: TGTGCCAGCAGTGATCGGGACAGGGGGCGCCGCACTGAAGCTTTCTTT

V gene: TRBV9
D gene: NA
clone size: NA
J gene: TRBJ1-2
CDR3 protein: CASSAGQGDYGYTF
CDR3 DNA: TGTGCCAGCAGTGCGGGGCAGGGCGACTATGGCTACACCTTC

V gene: TRBV5-1
D gene: TRBD1
clone size: few
J gene: TRBJ1-2
CDR3 protein: CASSLTIGRGNYGYTF
CDR3 DNA: TGCGCCAGCAGCTTGACTATAGGCAGGGGGAACTATGGCTACACCTTC

V gene: TRBV11-3
D gene: TRBD1
clone size: NA
J gene: TRBJ2-1
CDR3 protein: CASSSGQGGNEQFF
CDR3 DNA: TGTGCCAGCAGCTCAGGACAGGGTGGCAATGAGCAGTTCTTC

V gene: TRBV5-1
D gene: TRBD1
clone size: NA
J gene: TRBJ2-7
CDR3 protein: CASSLGQGIDEQYF
CDR3 DNA: TGCGCCAGCAGCTTGGGACAGGGGATCGACGAGCAGTACTTC

V gene: TRBV28
D gene: NA
clone size: NA
J gene: TRBJ2-3
CDR3 protein: CASSSITGNILGDTQYF
CDR3 DNA: TGTGCCAGCAGTTCTATAACAGGGAATATTCTAGGGGATACGCAGTATTTT

V gene: TRBV3-1/TRBV3-2
D gene: NA
clone size: NA
J gene: TRBJ1-1
CDR3 protein: CASSRSGSEAFF
CDR3 DNA: TGTGCCAGCAGCCGGTCGGGGTCTGAAGCTTTCTTT

V gene: TRBV6-5
D gene: TRBD1
clone size: NA
J gene: TRBJ2-1
CDR3 protein: CASTSGQGRGEQFF
CDR3 DNA: TGTGCCAGCACCTCGGGACAGGGTAGAGGTGAGCAGTTCTTC

V gene: TRBV11-2
D gene: TRBD2
clone size: NA
J gene: TRBJ2-1
CDR3 protein: CASSLLRLAPQFF
CDR3 DNA: TGTGCCAGCAGCTTACTGCGACTAGCGCCGCAGTTCTTC

V gene: TRBV11-3
D gene: NA
clone size: NA
J gene: TRBJ2-2
CDR3 protein: CASSLEVTGELFF
CDR3 DNA: TGTGCCAGCAGCTTGGAGGTTACCGGGGAGCTGTTTTTT

V gene: TRBV10-3
D gene: TRBD2
clone size: NA
J gene: TRBJ2-2
CDR3 protein: CATSGNTGELFF
CDR3 DNA: TGTGCCACTAGCGGGAACACCGGGGAGCTGTTTTTT

V gene: TRBV28
D gene: TRBD1
clone size: NA
J gene: TRBJ1-1
CDR3 protein: CASSSGTGGRTEAFF
CDR3 DNA: TGTGCCAGCAGTTCTGGGACAGGGGGCCGAACTGAAGCTTTCTTT

V gene: TRBV5-1
D gene: TRBD1
clone size: NA
J gene: TRBJ2-7
CDR3 protein: CASALKGQGFYEQYF
CDR3 DNA: TGCGCCAGCGCCCTAAAGGGACAGGGGTTTTACGAGCAGTACTTC

V gene: TRBV5-1
D gene: TRBD1
clone size: NA
J gene: TRBJ1-6
CDR3 protein: CASSPGQGEGSYNSPLHF
CDR3 DNA: TGCGCCAGCAGCCCTGGACAGGGAGAGGGCTCCTATAATTCACCCCTCCACTTT

V gene: TRBV9
D gene: NA
clone size: NA
J gene: TRBJ2-1
CDR3 protein: CASSVAPIGSQGNEQFF
CDR3 DNA: TGTGCCAGCAGCGTAGCTCCTATCGGCAGTCAGGGCAATGAGCAGTTCTTC

V gene: TRBV27
D gene: NA
clone size: NA
J gene: TRBJ1-2
CDR3 protein: CASSQAGYGYTF
CDR3 DNA: TGTGCCAGCAGCCAAGCCGGGTATGGCTACACCTTC

V gene: TRBV4-2
D gene: NA
clone size: NA
J gene: TRBJ1-5
CDR3 protein: CASSQAGQNQPQHF
CDR3 DNA: TGTGCCAGCAGCCAAGCCGGACAGAATCAGCCCCAGCATTTT